A selection of T cell receptor beta chains follows, all from one sample in a study of follicular helper T cells after annual influenza vaccination. Produced via immunoSEQ multiplex PCR; TCRdb's table is partial and in-frame only. The sample shows several thousand clones, roughly 80% of them seen only once. The specimen was CXCR5+ CD38- circulating T follicular helper cells from blood, collected on the day of influenza vaccination. Receptor source: an adult who received the influenza vaccine. Both conserved end residues are part of each CDR3. D genes are given only for firm matches. A row's size may be missing; if present it is once, few, many or a size class.

d_call	j_call	v_call	clone_size	cdr3_nt	cdr3_aa
NA	TRBJ1-6	TRBV6-1	NA	TGTGCCAGCAGGACCTCCTATAATTCACCCCTCCACTTT	CASRTSYNSPLHF
TRBD1	TRBJ2-3	TRBV7-2	NA	TGTGCCAGCAGCCCAACAGGGGTAGATACGCAGTATTTT	CASSPTGVDTQYF
TRBD1	TRBJ2-5	TRBV7-9	NA	TGTGCCAGCAGCCCCCAGGGACAGGGGGGAGAGACCCAGTACTTC	CASSPQGQGGETQYF
NA	TRBJ2-6	TRBV2	NA	TGTGCCAGCAGTGACGGGATCTCTGGGGCCAACGTCCTGACTTTC	CASSDGISGANVLTF
NA	TRBJ1-4	TRBV7-7	NA	TGTGCTAGCGGCCCGACCGGGCCGCGGGGGGAAAAACTGTTTTTT	CASGPTGPRGEKLFF
NA	TRBJ2-1	TRBV7-2	few	TGTGCCAGCAGCTTAGTTAATGAGCAGTTCTTC	CASSLVNEQFF
NA	TRBJ2-1	TRBV6-5	NA	TGTGCCAGCGGACAGCGAGAGTCCTACAATGAGCAGTTCTTC	CASGQRESYNEQFF
NA	TRBJ2-2	TRBV7-2	NA	TGTGCCAGCAGCCCATTTACCGGGGAGCTGTTTTTT	CASSPFTGELFF
TRBD2	TRBJ2-5	TRBV19	NA	TGTGCCAGTAGTATGCGGGGGTCCAGGGAGACCCAGTACTTC	CASSMRGSRETQYF
TRBD1	TRBJ1-6	TRBV6-6	once	TGTGCCAGCAGTAAGGGACAGGGGGCTTTTAATTCACCCCTCCACTTT	CASSKGQGAFNSPLHF
NA	TRBJ2-1	TRBV28	NA	TGTGCCAGCAGGAGGTCCTACAATGAGCAGTTCTTC	CASRRSYNEQFF
NA	TRBJ2-3	TRBV27	few	TGTGCCAGCGCCCCGGGACACCACACAGATACGCAGTATTTT	CASAPGHHTDTQYF
TRBD1	TRBJ2-1	TRBV2	NA	TGTGCCAGCAGCAGAGGACAGGGCAAGCAGTTCTTC	CASSRGQGKQFF
TRBD1	TRBJ1-1	TRBV18	NA	TGTGCCAGCTCACCACGACAGGGGGTTGAGGACACTGAAGCTTTCTTT	CASSPRQGVEDTEAFF
NA	TRBJ1-2	TRBV6-1	few	TGTGCCAGCAGTGAAGCGAATGTGGTACACTATGGCTACACCTTC	CASSEANVVHYGYTF
TRBD1	TRBJ2-5	TRBV28	NA	TGTGCCAGCAGTCTTGCCGGGACAGGCGAAGAGACCCAGTACTTC	CASSLAGTGEETQYF
NA	TRBJ2-3	TRBV5-1	NA	TGCGCCAGCAGCTTGGGGGCAACGATCGGCACAGATACGCAGTATTTT	CASSLGATIGTDTQYF
TRBD1	TRBJ1-5	TRBV6-5	few	TGTGCCAGCAGTTACCGGGACAGGGCTTCCAATCAGCCCCAGCATTTT	CASSYRDRASNQPQHF
TRBD1	TRBJ2-2	TRBV5-1	NA	TGCGCCAGCAGCCTTACCGGGACAGGGGTCGGGACCGGGGAGCTGTTTTTT	CASSLTGTGVGTGELFF
NA	TRBJ1-2	TRBV5-1	NA	TGCGCCAGCAGCCCCAGCCTGAATTCGGGGGCCTATGGCTACACCTTC	CASSPSLNSGAYGYTF
NA	TRBJ2-2	TRBV5-1	NA	TGCGCCAGCGGCGGAGGGCCGAACACCGGGGAGCTGTTTTTT	CASGGGPNTGELFF
TRBD2	TRBJ2-3	TRBV25-1	NA	TGTGCCAGCAGTGAATATGGGAGGGGCACAGATACGCAGTATTTT	CASSEYGRGTDTQYF
NA	TRBJ2-7	TRBV10-3	NA	TGTGCCATCAGTGAAACCGGACTATACGAGCAGTACTTC	CAISETGLYEQYF
TRBD1	TRBJ1-1	TRBV6-1	NA	TGTGCCACTACAGGGGCCATGAACACTGAAGCTTTCTTT	CATTGAMNTEAFF
NA	TRBJ2-6	TRBV5-1	NA	TGCGCCAGCAGCTTGGGGGCCAACATGGGGGCCAACGTCCTGACTTTC	CASSLGANMGANVLTF
TRBD2	TRBJ2-3	TRBV5-1	NA	TGCGCCAGCAGCTTGGGACTAGCGGGTAGCACAGATACGCAGTATTTT	CASSLGLAGSTDTQYF
NA	TRBJ1-2	TRBV18	few	TGTGCCAGCTCACCAGACCGTAGCTATGGCTACACCTTC	CASSPDRSYGYTF
TRBD2	TRBJ2-5	TRBV7-2	NA	TGTGCCAGCAGCTCCGATAGCGGGAGGGCCCAGTACTTC	CASSSDSGRAQYF
NA	TRBJ1-1	TRBV19	NA	TGTGCCAGTAGCCCAGGGAAGAACACTGAAGCTTTCTTT	CASSPGKNTEAFF
NA	TRBJ2-6	TRBV5-1	NA	TGCGCCAGCAGCCCCAGGGTTGTCACCGACTCTGGGGCCAACGTCCTGACTTTC	CASSPRVVTDSGANVLTF
NA	TRBJ2-4	TRBV2	NA	TGTGCCAGCAGTCCGACAGTAGCCAAAAACATTCAGTACTTC	CASSPTVAKNIQYF
TRBD1	TRBJ2-5	TRBV5-6	NA	TGTGCCAGCAGCATACGACAGGGGGGAGGAGAGACCCAGTACTTC	CASSIRQGGGETQYF
TRBD1	TRBJ1-2	TRBV15	NA	TGTGCCACCAGCAGAGATGTACAGGGGGGAGATGGCTACACCTTC	CATSRDVQGGDGYTF
TRBD2	TRBJ2-5	TRBV7-9	NA	TGTGCCAGCAGCTTGAGGACTAGCTGGGAGACCCAGTACTTC	CASSLRTSWETQYF
NA	TRBJ2-1	TRBV28	once	TGTGCCAGCAGTTTGACCCCCTCCTACAATGAGCAGTTCTTC	CASSLTPSYNEQFF
NA	TRBJ2-5	TRBV7-6	NA	TGTGCCAGCAGCTTAGCTGAGGAGACCCAGTACTTC	CASSLAEETQYF
NA	TRBJ1-6	TRBV6-1	NA	TGTGCCCCCGCAACCCCTCAGAGACCCCTCCACTTT	CAPATPQRPLHF
NA	TRBJ1-1	TRBV18	NA	TGTGCCAGCTCACAGGCAGCGAACACTGAAGCTTTCTTT	CASSQAANTEAFF
NA	TRBJ1-5	TRBV27	NA	TGTGCCAGCAGTTCATCTACGGTGTATAGCAATCAGCCCCAGCATTTT	CASSSSTVYSNQPQHF
TRBD2	TRBJ2-5	TRBV28	NA	TGTGCCAGCAGTTTAGCGGGAGGGCCTTTGGAGACCCAGTACTTC	CASSLAGGPLETQYF
TRBD1	TRBJ2-7	TRBV5-4	NA	TGTGCCAGCAGCTTGGCCCCGACAGGGGCCAACGAGCAGTACTTC	CASSLAPTGANEQYF
NA	TRBJ1-1	TRBV30	NA	TGTGCCTGGAGTGTAGACAACACTGAAGCTTTCTTT	CAWSVDNTEAFF
TRBD1	TRBJ2-7	TRBV18	NA	TGTGCCAGCTCACCGGGGGGACAGGGGGCGCGAGAGCAGTACTTC	CASSPGGQGAREQYF
NA	TRBJ2-2	TRBV19	NA	TGTGCCAGTACCCGAGGGGGGGACACCGGGGAGCTGTTTTTT	CASTRGGDTGELFF
NA	TRBJ1-5	TRBV10-1	NA	TGCGCCAGCAGAGGGGGGGGCGCCGGCAATCAGCCCCAGCATTTT	CASRGGGAGNQPQHF
NA	TRBJ1-1	TRBV27	NA	TGTGCCAGCAGTCCGCGGGGGGGGGACGTTTCTGAAGCTTTCTTT	CASSPRGGDVSEAFF
NA	TRBJ1-6	TRBV10-2	once	TGCGCCAGCAGTGAGCTGGGGGCGAATAATTCACCCCTCCACTTT	CASSELGANNSPLHF
TRBD1	TRBJ2-1	TRBV20-1	NA	TGCAGTGCAAACCGGGACAGCGAGCAGTTCTTC	CSANRDSEQFF